The clone carrying this TCR beta chain occurred a few times. Its antigen remains unidentified. Full-length variable regions came from constant-region reverse primers plus semi-nested Nested Universal Primer A PCR. In TCRdb, the 5' RACE reads were re-called with MiXCR into one record per CDR3 protein. The sample yields fewer than 75,000 distinct CDR3 sequences, less than 30% seen once. Cells sorted as Tregs were CD4+, CD25+ and CD127-/low. Overall study results and limits: In terms of TCR gene usage, tumor memory CD4+ T cells clustered together with blood and lymph node memory CD4+ cells, as well as with lymph node naive CD4+ cells.

This CDR3 spans 13 amino acids. Trimming cost V 5 bases and J 9 bases, with 17 bases left between them. Germline values: CDR1 MDHEN, CDR2 SYDVKM. The chain carries TRBV28 and TRBJ2-7; D unclear. This TCR derives from a female donor with breast cancer. Material: tumor-infiltrating Tregs sorted from the breast tumor. DNA for the CDR3: TGTGCCAGCAGTCCAGACTCAGGCCGGAGGCAGTACTTC. Translated: CASSPDSGRRQYF.